This passage covers 25 T cell receptor beta chains from one sample sequenced in a study of shared clonotypes between healthy human individuals. Here immunoSEQ multiplex PCR was the method, and the copy in TCRdb shows in-frame clones only, minus some. The table includes roughly 680,000 clones, approximately 72% detected once. The sample consisted of memory CD4+ T cells sorted from blood. Subset noted: CD45RA-negative fraction. The source is a woman under 40 in good health.

This clone was counted once. This likely stems from a read error, as it lies one base from a far larger clone. The V call is TRBV5-5, the J call TRBJ1-5, with D uncertain. This CDR3 region has 12 residues. Germline assignment: CDR1 SGHKS and CDR2 YYEKEE (reference sequence). The V and J ends lost 0 bases and 6 bases respectively, with 4 bases between them. The CDR3 DNA is TGTGCCAGCAGCTTGGAGGGTCAGCCCCAGCATTTT. Translated: CASSLEGQPQHF.

This CDR3 reads CASSVEGTGELFF. CDR3 nucleotides: TGTGCCAGCAGTGTGGAGGGCACCGGGGAGCTGTTTTTT. The chain has TRBV2 and TRBJ2-2; D possibly corresponds to TRBD2 (6 bases). The V and J ends lost 4 bases and 4 bases respectively, with 7 bases between them. The CDR3 has 13 amino acids. In germline, CDR1 is SNHLY, CDR2 FYNNEI.

This clone was recorded once. CDR3 residues: CASGALDSGLGSSQYF. CDR3 bases: TGTGCCAGCGGAGCCCTGGACTCCGGCCTCGGTTCGTCCCAGTACTTC. This chain links TRBV11-2 with TRBJ2-5; D is possibly TRBD2 (5 bases). CDR3 length equals 16 residues. CDR1 is SGHAT, CDR2 FQNNGV, per germline. Trimming took off 8 bases at V and 9 bases at J, with 28 bases between the two ends.

The chain carries TRBV6-1 and TRBJ1-1; D perhaps matches TRBD1 (6 bases). The germline gives CDR1 MNHNS, CDR2 SASEGT. With 4 bases removed from V and 4 bases from J, the gap between germline ends came to 13 bases. This CDR3 region has 14 residues. The CDR3: CASSALAQGTEAFF. The CDR3 nucleotides read TGTGCCAGCAGTGCATTGGCACAGGGCACTGAAGCTTTCTTT.

V is TRBV28 and J is TRBJ2-7; D uncertain. Trimming took off 6 bases at V and 4 bases at J, with 19 bases between the two ends. Germline CDR1 MDHEN, CDR2 SYDVKM. The CDR3 runs to 15 residues. Here the CDR3 DNA reads TGTGCCAGCAGCCACCAAAATTCGGGTTTTTACGAGCAGTACTTC. Residues: CASSHQNSGFYEQYF.

This clone was seen more than once but under ten times. V gene TRBV11-2 combines with J gene TRBJ2-7, with 10 positions matching TRBD2. CDR1 and CDR2 (germline): SGHAT, FQNNGV. CDR3 size: 16 residues. V was pared by 1 base and J by 3 bases, with 6 bases of the junction left unmatched. CDR3 region: CASSLGLTSGVYEQYF. The CDR3 nucleotides are TGTGCCAGCAGCTTAGGCCTAACTAGCGGGGTCTACGAGCAGTACTTC.

V is TRBV7-2 and J is TRBJ1-1; TRBD1 is a possible D gene (5 bases). From germline, CDR1 is SGHTA and CDR2 FQGNSA. V was cut by 5 bases and J by 4 bases, with 14 bases left in between. The CDR3 is 14 amino acids. This chain's CDR3 is CASSVRGGTTEAFF. In DNA, the CDR3 is TGTGCCAGCAGCGTGCGTGGGGGGACCACTGAAGCTTTCTTT.

The rearrangement joins TRBV6-5 to TRBJ2-7; TRBD2 matches 7 bases. There are 13 residues in the CDR3. Germline CDR1 and CDR2: MNHEY and SVGAGI. Trimming cost V 8 bases and J 4 bases; bases outside gene matches: 8. The CDR3 DNA sequence: TGTGCCAGCTCCCAGCGGGATTGGTACGAGCAGTACTTC. This sequence encodes CASSQRDWYEQYF.

The V gene is TRBV19, the J gene TRBJ2-1; 10 nucleotides line up with TRBD1. J was trimmed by 2 bases and V by 7 bases; bases with no gene match: 5. The CDR3 spans 15 residues. CDR1 is LNHDA and CDR2 is SQIVND in the germline V gene (reference sequence). CDR3 DNA sequence: TGTGCCAGTAACACGGACAGGGGGGCCTACAATGAGCAGTTCTTC. Translating gives CASNTDRGAYNEQFF.

The chain uses TRBV5-1 and TRBJ2-3; the D gene is possibly TRBD2 (5 bases). In germline, CDR1 is SGHRS, CDR2 YFSETQ. V was cut by 4 bases and J by 7 bases, with 16 bases left in between. CDR3 size: 14 residues. The CDR3 bases are TGCGCCAGCAGCCTGGGCGAGAACGGGAATACGCAGTATTTT. It specifies CASSLGENGNTQYF.

This clone was recorded a few times. This chain uses TRBV7-9 with TRBJ2-5, with TRBD2 matching 7 bases. The J segment lost 4 bases and the V segment lost 2 bases, leaving 4 bases of the junction unmatched. The CDR3 is made up of 14 amino acids. Germline-derived CDR1 and CDR2 are SEHNR and FQNEAQ (reference sequence). In DNA, the CDR3 is TGTGCCAGCAGCTTAAGGGCGGGAGTAGAGACCCAGTACTTC. Residues: CASSLRAGVETQYF.

This chain links TRBV11-2 with TRBJ2-3; 7 bases align to TRBD2. Looked up from germline, CDR1 is SGHAT and CDR2 is FQNNGV. This CDR3 contains 17 residues. The J segment lost 0 bases and the V segment lost 1 base, leaving 7 bases of the junction unmatched. The CDR3 coding sequence is TGTGCCAGCAGCTTAGCGAAGATTAGCGGGAGCACAGATACGCAGTATTTT. Its translation: CASSLAKISGSTDTQYF.

This clone occurred many times. This chain connects TRBV6-4 to TRBJ2-3; tentatively, D is TRBD1 (6 bases). Germline V gene sequence: CDR1 MRHNA, CDR2 SNTAGT. The CDR3 is 15 amino acids. Trimming left V 4 bases short and J 1 base short, with 12 bases between. CDR3 in amino acids: CASSALTGGTDTQYF. The DNA for the CDR3 is TGTGCCAGCAGTGCCTTGACAGGCGGCACAGATACGCAGTATTTT.

The chain links TRBV5-5 to TRBJ1-1; no clear D gene. The germline V and J ends were trimmed by 4 bases and 0 bases, with 19 bases remaining between them. Looked up from germline, CDR1 is SGHKS and CDR2 is YYEKEE (reference sequence). The CDR3 contains 17 residues. The CDR3 coding sequence is TGTGCCAGCAGCAGAGTATTTAGCGGCGCATTGAACACTGAAGCTTTCTTT. Encoded protein: CASSRVFSGALNTEAFF.

The rearrangement joins TRBV23-1 to TRBJ1-5; possibly TRBD1 for D (5 bases). TRBV23-1 is an open reading frame whose function is uncertain. V lost 9 bases to trimming and J lost 11 bases, with 20 bases between them. CDR3 size: 13 residues. The CDR3 coding sequence is TGCGCCAGTTACAGGAAACAAGGGTTGTCCCAGCATTTT. This encodes CASYRKQGLSQHF.

V is TRBV6-5 and J is TRBJ1-1; D gene ambiguous. From germline, CDR1 is MNHEY and CDR2 SVGAGI. V lost 2 bases, J lost 4 bases, and 17 bases lay in between. There are 16 residues in the CDR3. DNA of the CDR3: TGTGCCAGCAGTTACAATCGCCCTCCTCAAATCACTGAAGCTTTCTTT. Translating it yields CASSYNRPPQITEAFF.

In its sample, this clone was seen a few times. The chain combines TRBV6-1 with TRBJ1-4; D remains unclear. The CDR3 length is 14 residues. Deletions cut 7 bases from V and 2 bases from J, with 11 bases between. Germline values: CDR1 MNHNS, CDR2 SASEGT. Here the CDR3 reads CASTIQWTNEKLFF. The DNA for the CDR3 is TGTGCCAGCACGATACAGTGGACTAATGAAAAACTGTTTTTT.

This chain uses TRBV6-1 with TRBJ2-7; D is ambiguous. The germline V gene has CDR1 MNHNS and CDR2 SASEGT. CDR3 length equals 11 residues. V lost 7 bases to trimming and J lost 2 bases, with 6 bases between them. Written as DNA, the CDR3 is TGTGCCAGCAACTCGGCCTACGAGCAGTACTTC. Translation gives CASNSAYEQYF.

This clone showed up just once. The V and J genes are TRBV28 and TRBJ2-3; D is ambiguous. The CDR3 totals 12 residues. V was clipped by 6 bases and J by 2 bases, with 6 bases between them. CDR1 is MDHEN, CDR2 SYDVKM, per germline. The DNA for the CDR3 is TGTGCCAGCAGCGCAGTCACAGATACGCAGTATTTT. This translates into CASSAVTDTQYF.

V and J are TRBV11-3 and TRBJ2-1; a possible D gene is TRBD1 (5 bases). The ends were cut back, 5 bases at V and 9 bases at J, with 14 bases in the middle. Per germline, CDR1 SGHNT and CDR2 YENEEA. The length of the CDR3 is 13 residues. CDR3 nucleotides: TGTGCCAGCAGCGGGGCTAGGTTTTCTGAGCAGTTCTTC. Protein: CASSGARFSEQFF.

V is TRBV5-1 and J is TRBJ2-1, with D perhaps matching TRBD1 or TRBD2 (6 bases each). Germline V gene sequence: CDR1 SGHRS, CDR2 YFSETQ. V lost 6 bases and J lost 4, with 14 bases in between. The CDR3 is made up of 14 amino acids. This CDR3 is CASKEGEVYNEQFF. For the CDR3, the DNA is TGCGCCAGCAAAGAGGGGGAGGTATACAATGAGCAGTTCTTC.

The rearrangement links TRBV6-6 to TRBJ1-2; D possibly corresponds to TRBD1 (5 bases). The germline V and J ends were trimmed by 2 bases and 6 bases, with 13 bases remaining between them. Germline CDR1 reads MNHNY; CDR2 reads SVGAGI (reference sequence). The CDR3 is made up of 14 amino acids. The CDR3 nucleotides are TGTGCCAGCAGTTACACAGGTTTCTTTGATGGCTACACCTTC. Protein: CASSYTGFFDGYTF.

A remark on this clone: Other DNA sequences in this specimen translate into the identical CDR3. For the CDR3, the DNA is TGTGCCAGTCGACTAGCGGGGGGCACCTACAATGAGCAGTTCTTC. Encoded protein: CASRLAGGTYNEQFF. This rearrangement joins TRBV19 to TRBJ2-1; 13 nucleotides align to TRBD2. This CDR3 is 15 amino acids long. The germline gives CDR1 LNHDA, CDR2 SQIVND (reference sequence). The V gene end was trimmed by 8 bases and the J gene end by 2 bases; junction bases not matched to a gene: 3.

This clone has a handful of counts. This chain links TRBV29-1 with TRBJ1-5; tentative D call: TRBD1 (6 bases). The CDR3 totals 14 residues. The germline V gene encodes CDR1 SQVTM and CDR2 ANQGSEA. V was trimmed by 5 bases and J by 2 bases, leaving 13 bases between them. CDR3 in DNA: TGCAGCGTTAGTGGAGGGGGGGGCAATCAGCCCCAGCATTTT. It translates to CSVSGGGGNQPQHF.

On this clone: The sample has other DNA sequences that encode this CDR3 too. The chain has TRBV5-1 and TRBJ2-1; 7 positions agree with TRBD1. This CDR3 region has 15 residues. Germline CDR1 reads SGHRS; CDR2 reads YFSETQ. Unmatched junction bases numbered 8, after V lost 4 bases and J lost 4 bases. CDR3 nucleotides: TGCGCCAGCAGCCGGGACAGCGCATCGTACAATGAGCAGTTCTTC. It is translated as CASSRDSASYNEQFF.